This T cell receptor beta chain was captured by sequencing in a study of molecular identifiers for immune sequencing clone quantification. The overall study: In replicates, RNA from about 20,000 or 100,000 naive CD8 cells was split five ways, four sequenced. Notes on the study in general: With a barcode shared among identical TCR molecules, highly expanded clone sizes could be underestimated. In a background of around 970,000 naive cells, spiked Jurkat TCR RNA from one cell was reportedly detectable.

V lost 4 bases to trimming and J lost 1 base; unmatched junction nucleotides: 20. The length of the CDR3 is 20 residues. Germline assignment: CDR1 MDHEN and CDR2 SYDVKM. TCRdb passed the PCR reads through MiXCR, listing each CDR3 protein once. Of nearly 20,000 distinct CDR3 sequences listed, about a fifth are singletons. This clonotype was found a few times. What it binds is unknown. Sample: naive CD8+ T cells from blood, with Jurkat cell RNA spiked in. Specified subset: FACS-sorted CD8+CD4-CCR7+CD45RA+ naive T cells. The genes are TRBV28 and TRBJ2-7; 9 nucleotides align to TRBD2. The TCR comes from a human donor in good health. Some libraries in this study had Jurkat cell RNA spiked in. In DNA form, the CDR3 reads TGTGCCAGCAGTTCCCCCGGGTGGCGGGAGGGCCGGGGTGCTTCCTACGAGCAGTACTTC. It encodes CASSSPGWREGRGASYEQYF. Full variable domain (rest looked up from reference TRBV28 and TRBJ2-7): DVKVTQSSRYLVKRTGEKVFLECVQDMDHENMFWYRQDPGLGLRLIYFSYDVKMKEKGDIPEGYSVSREKKERFSLILESASTNQTSMYLCASSSPGWREGRGASYEQYFGPGTRLTVT.